This is a list of T cell receptor beta chains from one sample in a study of cytomegalovirus exposure and HLA in healthy donors. Produced via immunoSEQ multiplex PCR; TCRdb's table is partial and in-frame only. Found here are 50,000 to 65,000 clones, over 90% of them singletons; the top ten hold around 7%. Sample: PBMCs. Every receptor here comes from a young woman in good health and CMV-seropositive. The CDR3 runs from the conserved cysteine through the conserved F or W. The D gene is left open where the match is weak. For some rows the clone size is stated as once, few or many, or as a class when expanded; others skip it.

size,V,J,D,CDR3,DNA
once,TRBV6-1,TRBJ2-1,TRBD2,CASSDSGTRDSYEQFF,TGTGCCAGCAGTGATTCCGGGACTAGGGATTCGTATGAGCAGTTCTTC
.,TRBV28,TRBJ2-3,.,CASSLLSDTQYF,TGTGCCAGCAGTTTATTATCAGATACGCAGTATTTT
.,TRBV6-6,TRBJ1-5,.,CASSYSRANQPQHF,TGTGCCAGCAGTTATTCGAGGGCAAATCAGCCCCAGCATTTT
.,TRBV5-4,TRBJ2-2,.,CASSLELGDTGELFF,TGTGCCAGCAGCTTGGAGCTAGGAGACACCGGGGAGCTGTTTTTT
.,TRBV5-6,TRBJ1-5,.,CASSFSPQGIGQPQHF,TGTGCCAGCAGCTTTTCACCTCAGGGGATCGGGCAGCCCCAGCATTTT
.,TRBV29-1,TRBJ1-1,.,CSVIEGEDTEAFF,TGCAGCGTTATCGAGGGTGAGGACACTGAAGCTTTCTTT
.,TRBV5-1,TRBJ2-1,.,CASSLEAGLNEQFF,TGCGCCAGCAGCTTGGAGGCGGGCCTCAATGAGCAGTTCTTC
.,TRBV19,TRBJ1-2,.,CASLRGQATNYGYTF,TGTGCCAGCCTACGGGGTCAGGCAACTAACTATGGCTACACCTTC
.,TRBV5-1,TRBJ1-1,.,CASSLAPRGEAFF,TGCGCCAGCAGCTTGGCCCCGAGGGGGGAAGCTTTCTTT
.,TRBV11-2,TRBJ1-4,.,CASSLGGLDEKLFF,TGTGCCAGCAGCTTAGGAGGGTTGGATGAAAAACTGTTTTTT
.,TRBV29-1,TRBJ2-1,TRBD2,CSVEYAAGEYNEQFF,TGCAGCGTTGAATATGCAGCGGGAGAATACAATGAGCAGTTCTTC
.,TRBV28,TRBJ1-6,TRBD1,CASWNRGGSSPLHF,TGTGCCTCGTGGAACAGGGGGGGATCGTCACCCCTCCACTTT
few,TRBV4-1,TRBJ2-2,.,CASSQLPGELFF,TGCGCCAGCAGCCAACTCCCCGGGGAGCTGTTTTTT
.,TRBV7-9,TRBJ2-7,TRBD1,CASSLPGQGSHEQYF,TGTGCCAGCAGCTTACCGGGACAGGGGAGCCACGAGCAGTACTTC
.,TRBV30,TRBJ2-6,.,CAWGRAGANVLTF,TGTGCCTGGGGTCGGGCTGGGGCCAACGTCCTGACTTTC
.,TRBV5-6,TRBJ2-3,TRBD2,CASSIQLAPRGDTQYF,TGTGCCAGCAGCATCCAACTAGCGCCTAGGGGAGATACGCAGTATTTT
.,TRBV5-4,TRBJ2-7,TRBD1,CASSLQGAYEQYF,TGTGCCAGCAGCTTGCAGGGGGCCTACGAGCAGTACTTC
.,TRBV29-1,TRBJ1-3,TRBD1,CSAMDRAGNTIYF,TGCAGCGCGATGGACAGGGCGGGAAACACCATATATTTT
.,TRBV6-5,TRBJ2-7,.,CASMGVVGGYEQYF,TGTGCCAGCATGGGAGTCGTCGGGGGATACGAGCAGTACTTC
.,TRBV5-1,TRBJ2-7,TRBD2,CASSSVAGGYYEQYF,TGCGCCAGCAGCTCCGTAGCGGGGGGCTACTACGAGCAGTACTTC
.,TRBV7-2,TRBJ2-7,.,CASSLDRAYEQYF,TGTGCCAGCAGCTTAGACAGGGCCTACGAGCAGTACTTC
.,TRBV18,TRBJ2-3,TRBD2,CASSPRRGREDDTQYF,TGTGCCAGCTCACCACGGCGCGGGAGGGAGGATGATACGCAGTATTTT
.,TRBV4-3,TRBJ1-1,TRBD1,CASSQGNRGMDTEAFF,TGCGCCAGCAGCCAAGGTAACAGGGGGATGGACACTGAAGCTTTCTTT
.,TRBV2,TRBJ1-2,.,CASSLTGANYGYTF,TGTGCCAGCAGCCTTACTGGGGCGAACTATGGCTACACCTTC
.,TRBV7-2,TRBJ2-5,.,CASSASSRQETQYF,TGTGCCAGCAGCGCATCTAGTCGACAAGAGACCCAGTACTTC
.,TRBV5-1,TRBJ2-3,TRBD1,CASSLGGQGDTDTQYF,TGCGCCAGCAGCTTGGGCGGACAGGGTGACACAGATACGCAGTATTTT
.,TRBV9,TRBJ1-3,.,CASSVEQAFGNTIYF,TGTGCCAGCAGCGTAGAACAGGCCTTTGGAAACACCATATATTTT
.,TRBV9,TRBJ1-4,TRBD1,CASSVQGARDEKLFF,TGTGCCAGCAGCGTACAGGGGGCGAGGGATGAAAAACTGTTTTTT
.,TRBV5-1,TRBJ1-2,TRBD1,CASRNITGGDGYTF,TGCGCCAGTCGGAATATCACAGGGGGGGACGGCTACACCTTC
.,TRBV7-2,TRBJ2-3,TRBD1,CASGRGTGSTDTQYF,TGTGCCAGCGGCAGGGGGACAGGGAGCACAGATACGCAGTATTTT
.,TRBV5-1,TRBJ2-5,.,CASRRGSGTEETQYF,TGCGCCAGCAGGAGAGGGTCAGGCACCGAAGAGACCCAGTACTTC
.,TRBV20-1,TRBJ2-7,.,CSTSAVYEQYF,TGCAGCACTTCGGCGGTCTACGAGCAGTACTTC
once,TRBV20-1,TRBJ2-3,.,CSATPQRQYF,TGCAGTGCGACCCCTCAGCGGCAGTATTTT
.,TRBV28,TRBJ2-3,TRBD2,CASSRLAGGEDTDTQYF,TGTGCCAGCAGTCGACTAGCGGGGGGCGAGGATACAGATACGCAGTATTTT
once,TRBV7-9,TRBJ1-2,TRBD1,CASSLGQGEQDGYTF,TGTGCCAGCAGCTTAGGCCAGGGGGAACAGGATGGCTACACCTTC
.,TRBV10-3,TRBJ2-2,TRBD1,CAISGTGVSGELFF,TGTGCCATCAGTGGGACAGGGGTCTCCGGGGAGCTGTTTTTT
once,TRBV30,TRBJ2-5,.,CAWSTGETQYF,TGTGCCTGGAGTACAGGGGAGACCCAGTACTTC
.,TRBV5-1,TRBJ1-2,TRBD1,CASSVGSTGDGYTF,TGCGCCAGCAGCGTGGGATCAACAGGGGATGGCTACACCTTC
.,TRBV4-1,TRBJ2-5,TRBD1,CASSAPGTGCQETQYF,TGCGCCAGCAGTGCACCGGGGACAGGATGCCAAGAGACCCAGTACTTC
.,TRBV14,TRBJ2-4,.,CASSPGLAKNIQYF,TGTGCCAGCAGTCCAGGGCTAGCCAAAAACATTCAGTACTTC
.,TRBV28,TRBJ2-7,.,CASRGGEYEQYF,TGTGCCAGCAGGGGGGGAGAGTACGAGCAGTACTTC
.,TRBV5-1,TRBJ2-1,TRBD2,CASSGAASGTNEQFF,TGCGCCAGCAGCGGGGCGGCTAGCGGGACGAATGAGCAGTTCTTC
.,TRBV27,TRBJ2-5,TRBD1,CASSLRGLQGETQYF,TGTGCCAGCAGTCTAAGGGGGCTCCAGGGAGAGACCCAGTACTTC
.,TRBV4-3,TRBJ2-7,TRBD2,CASSQDTTSVGEQYF,TGCGCCAGCAGCCAAGATACGACTAGCGTGGGCGAGCAGTACTTC
few,TRBV2,TRBJ1-5,TRBD1,CASHGTGGQPQHF,TGTGCCAGCCATGGGACAGGGGGTCAGCCCCAGCATTTT
.,TRBV9,TRBJ2-3,TRBD2,CASSVGLAGGTDTQYF,TGTGCCAGCAGCGTAGGACTAGCGGGAGGCACAGATACGCAGTATTTT